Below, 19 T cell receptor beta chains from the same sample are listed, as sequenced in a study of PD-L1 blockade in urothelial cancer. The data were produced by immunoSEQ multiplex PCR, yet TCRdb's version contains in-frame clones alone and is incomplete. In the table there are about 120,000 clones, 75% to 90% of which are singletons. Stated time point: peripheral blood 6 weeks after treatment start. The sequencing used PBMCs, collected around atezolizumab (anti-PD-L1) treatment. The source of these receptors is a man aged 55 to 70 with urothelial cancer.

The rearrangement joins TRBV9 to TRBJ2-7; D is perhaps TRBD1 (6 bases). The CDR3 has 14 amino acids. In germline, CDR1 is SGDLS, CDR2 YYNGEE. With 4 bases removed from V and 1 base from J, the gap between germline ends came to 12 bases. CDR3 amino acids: CASSLTGFSYEQYF. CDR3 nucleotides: TGTGCCAGCAGCCTCACAGGGTTTTCCTACGAGCAGTACTTC.

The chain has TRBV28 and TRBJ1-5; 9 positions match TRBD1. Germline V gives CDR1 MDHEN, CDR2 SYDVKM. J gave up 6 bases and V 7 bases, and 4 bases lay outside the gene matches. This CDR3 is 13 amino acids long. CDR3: CASKGTGLQPQHF. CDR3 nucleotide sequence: TGTGCCAGCAAGGGGACAGGGCTTCAGCCCCAGCATTTT.

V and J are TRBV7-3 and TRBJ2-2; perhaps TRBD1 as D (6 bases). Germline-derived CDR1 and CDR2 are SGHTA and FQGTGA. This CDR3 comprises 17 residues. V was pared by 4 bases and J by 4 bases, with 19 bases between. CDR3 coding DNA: TGTGCCAGCAGCTCCCCGACGCGGAGAGGGGGCACCGGGGAGCTGTTTTTT. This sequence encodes CASSSPTRRGGTGELFF.

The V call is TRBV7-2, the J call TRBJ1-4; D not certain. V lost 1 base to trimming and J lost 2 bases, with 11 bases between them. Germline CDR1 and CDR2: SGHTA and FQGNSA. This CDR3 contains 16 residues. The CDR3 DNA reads TGTGCCAGCAGCTTAGGAGGGTCAGCTACTAATGAAAAACTGTTTTTT. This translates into CASSLGGSATNEKLFF.

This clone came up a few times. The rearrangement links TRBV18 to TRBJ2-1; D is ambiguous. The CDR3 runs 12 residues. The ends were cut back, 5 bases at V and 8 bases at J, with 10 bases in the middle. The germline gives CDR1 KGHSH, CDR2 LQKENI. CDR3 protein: CASSSSEDEQFF. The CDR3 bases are TGTGCCAGCTCATCAAGTGAGGATGAGCAGTTCTTC.

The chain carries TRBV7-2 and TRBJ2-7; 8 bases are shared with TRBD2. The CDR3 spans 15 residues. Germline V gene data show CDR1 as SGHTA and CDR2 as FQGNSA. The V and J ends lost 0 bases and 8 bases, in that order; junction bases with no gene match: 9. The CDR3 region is CASSLAPGGEIKQYF. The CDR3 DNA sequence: TGTGCCAGCAGCTTAGCGCCGGGGGGGGAAATAAAGCAGTACTTC.

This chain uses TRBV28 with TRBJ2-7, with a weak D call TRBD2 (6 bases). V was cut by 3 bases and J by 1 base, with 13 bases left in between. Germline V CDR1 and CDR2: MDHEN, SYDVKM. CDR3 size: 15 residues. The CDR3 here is CASSLGGAPSYEQYF. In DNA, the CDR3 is TGTGCCAGCAGTTTGGGCGGGGCGCCTTCCTACGAGCAGTACTTC.

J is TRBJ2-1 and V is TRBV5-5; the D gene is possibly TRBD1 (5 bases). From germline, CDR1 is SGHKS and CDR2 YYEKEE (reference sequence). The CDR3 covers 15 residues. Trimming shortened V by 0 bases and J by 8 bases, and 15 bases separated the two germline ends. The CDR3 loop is CASSLEVAGSHEQFF. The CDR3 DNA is TGTGCCAGCAGCTTGGAAGTGGCAGGGTCCCATGAGCAGTTCTTC.

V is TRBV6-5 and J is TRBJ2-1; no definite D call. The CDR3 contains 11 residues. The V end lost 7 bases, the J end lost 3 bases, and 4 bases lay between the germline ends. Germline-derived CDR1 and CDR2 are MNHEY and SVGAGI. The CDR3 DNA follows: TGTGCCAGCACCAACTACAATGAGCAGTTCTTC. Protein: CASTNYNEQFF.

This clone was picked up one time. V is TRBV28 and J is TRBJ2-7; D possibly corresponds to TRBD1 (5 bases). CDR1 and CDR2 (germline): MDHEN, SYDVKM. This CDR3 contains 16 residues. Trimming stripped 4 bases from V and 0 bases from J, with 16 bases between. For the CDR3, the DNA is TGTGCCAGCAGTTCAACCGGTCCCCAGGGCTCCTACGAGCAGTACTTC. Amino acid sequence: CASSSTGPQGSYEQYF.

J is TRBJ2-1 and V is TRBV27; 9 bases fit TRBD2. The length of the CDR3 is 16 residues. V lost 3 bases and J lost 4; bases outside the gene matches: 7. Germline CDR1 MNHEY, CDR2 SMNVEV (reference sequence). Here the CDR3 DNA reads TGTGCCAGCAGTTTCCTCGGGACTAGCCCATACAATGAGCAGTTCTTC. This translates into CASSFLGTSPYNEQFF.

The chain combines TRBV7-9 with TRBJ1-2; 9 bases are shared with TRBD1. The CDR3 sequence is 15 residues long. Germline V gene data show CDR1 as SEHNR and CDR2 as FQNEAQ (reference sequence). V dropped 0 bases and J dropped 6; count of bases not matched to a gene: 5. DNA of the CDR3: TGTGCCAGCAGCTTAGCAGGACAGGGGTGGGATGGCTACACCTTC. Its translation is CASSLAGQGWDGYTF.

CDR3 protein: CASLRGQETTEAFF. The CDR3, as DNA: TGTGCCAGTCTCCGTGGACAGGAGACCACTGAAGCTTTCTTT. This chain connects TRBV19 to TRBJ1-1; 7 bases line up with TRBD1. The CDR3 covers 14 residues. The germline gives CDR1 LNHDA, CDR2 SQIVND (reference sequence). Trimming removed 8 bases from V and 4 bases from J; junction bases left unmatched: 10. Together with reference TRBV19 and TRBJ1-1, the CDR3 gives the full variable domain: DGGITQSPKYLFRKEGQNVTLSCEQNLNHDAMYWYRQDPGQGLRLIYYSQIVNDFQKGDIAEGYSVSREKKESFPLTVTSAQKNPTAFYLCASLRGQETTEAFFGQGTRLTVV.

Here the CDR3 reads CASSTTPGASNQPQHF. CDR3 DNA sequence: TGTGCCAGTAGTACCACTCCAGGGGCGAGCAATCAGCCCCAGCATTTT. The chain combines TRBV19 with TRBJ1-5; D may be TRBD1 (6 bases). The germline CDR1 and CDR2 sequences are LNHDA and SQIVND (reference sequence). The germline V and J ends were trimmed by 4 bases and 1 base, with 14 bases remaining between them. This CDR3 has 16 residues.

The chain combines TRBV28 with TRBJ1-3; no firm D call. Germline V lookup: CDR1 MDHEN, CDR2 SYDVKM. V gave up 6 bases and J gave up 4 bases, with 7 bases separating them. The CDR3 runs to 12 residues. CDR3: CASSSRGNTIYF. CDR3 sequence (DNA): TGTGCCAGCAGCTCTAGAGGAAACACCATATATTTT. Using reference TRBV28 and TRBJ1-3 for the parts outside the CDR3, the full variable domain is DVKVTQSSRYLVKRTGEKVFLECVQDMDHENMFWYRQDPGLGLRLIYFSYDVKMKEKGDIPEGYSVSREKKERFSLILESASTNQTSMYLCASSSRGNTIYFGEGSWLTVV.

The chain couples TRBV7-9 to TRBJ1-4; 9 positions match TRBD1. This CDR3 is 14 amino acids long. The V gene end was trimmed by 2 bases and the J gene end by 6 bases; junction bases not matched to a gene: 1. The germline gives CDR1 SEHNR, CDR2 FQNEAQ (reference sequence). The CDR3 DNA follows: TGTGCCAGCAGCTTATGGACAGGGGATGAAAAACTGTTTTTT. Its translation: CASSLWTGDEKLFF.

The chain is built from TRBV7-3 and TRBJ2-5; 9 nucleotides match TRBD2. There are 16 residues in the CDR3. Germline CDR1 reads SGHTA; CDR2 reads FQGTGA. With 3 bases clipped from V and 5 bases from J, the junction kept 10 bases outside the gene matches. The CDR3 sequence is CASSLTSGKALETQYF. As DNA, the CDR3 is TGTGCCAGCAGCTTGACTAGCGGAAAGGCGTTGGAGACCCAGTACTTC.

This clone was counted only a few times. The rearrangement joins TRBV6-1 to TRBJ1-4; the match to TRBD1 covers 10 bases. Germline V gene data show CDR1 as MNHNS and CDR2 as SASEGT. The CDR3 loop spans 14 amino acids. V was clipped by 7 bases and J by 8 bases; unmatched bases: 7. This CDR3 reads CASKRTGGKEKLFF. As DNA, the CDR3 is TGTGCCAGCAAAAGGACAGGGGGAAAGGAAAAACTGTTTTTT.

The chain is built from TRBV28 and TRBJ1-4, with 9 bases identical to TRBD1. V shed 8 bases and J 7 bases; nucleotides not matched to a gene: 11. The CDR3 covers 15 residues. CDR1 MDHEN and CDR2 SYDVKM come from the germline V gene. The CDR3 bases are TGTGCCAGCGCTGGGCGGGACAGGGACAGTGAAAAACTGTTTTTT. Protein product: CASAGRDRDSEKLFF.